These 16 T cell receptor beta chains share one sample of origin, sequenced in a study of cytomegalovirus exposure and HLA in healthy donors. PCR amplification relied on 60 Vbeta primers (plus 13 Jbeta primers). The assay was immunoSEQ multiplex PCR, and TCRdb's table has in-frame clones only and misses some. In total, the table holds about 44,000 clones. Source material: PBMCs. The source is a male donor in good health and CMV-seronegative.

The V and J genes are TRBV7-3 and TRBJ2-3; 8 bases line up with TRBD2. The CDR3 extends over 16 amino acids. Germline CDR1 SGHTA, CDR2 FQGTGA. V lost 4 bases and J lost 4; bases outside the gene matches: 10. CDR3 sequence reads: CASSSRIAGSPDTQYF. CDR3 coding DNA: TGTGCCAGCAGCTCAAGGATAGCGGGATCTCCAGATACGCAGTATTTT.

As DNA, the CDR3 is TGTGCCAGCAGTGAAGAGGGGGGGGAGACCCAGTACTTC. Translation gives CASSEEGGETQYF. The rearrangement uses TRBV6-1 and TRBJ2-5, with D possibly TRBD2 on 7 matching bases. There are 13 residues in the CDR3. Germline V gives CDR1 MNHNS, CDR2 SASEGT. V was pared by 1 base and J by 5 bases, with 8 bases between.

The rearrangement joins TRBV27 to TRBJ2-5, with D possibly being TRBD2 (5 bases). TRBJ2-7 matches the DNA end more closely, so the J call is doubtful. CDR3 length equals 15 residues. Germline CDR1 is MNHEY and CDR2 is SMNVEV (reference sequence). The chain's CDR3 is CASSTLRLAANEQYF. In nucleotides, the CDR3 is TGTGCCAGCAGTACACTCCGGCTAGCCGCCAACGAGCAGTACTTC.

V usage is TRBV27 and J usage is TRBJ2-7; unclear D gene. Germline CDR1 reads MNHEY; CDR2 reads SMNVEV (reference sequence). V was clipped by 3 bases and J by 2 bases, with 8 bases between them. This CDR3 is 13 amino acids long. As DNA, the CDR3 is TGTGCCAGCAGTTTTGGCTTGGCCTACGAGCAGTACTTC. This gives the protein CASSFGLAYEQYF.

The J gene is TRBJ2-3, the V gene TRBV2, with D possibly TRBD1 on 5 matching bases. The V and J ends lost 4 bases and 0 bases respectively, with 11 bases between them. The CDR3 is 15 residues long. The germline CDR1 and CDR2 sequences are SNHLY and FYNNEI. CDR3: CASSVGKGSTDTQYF. CDR3 sequence (DNA): TGTGCCAGCAGTGTGGGCAAGGGGAGCACAGATACGCAGTATTTT.

The V and J genes are TRBV5-4 and TRBJ2-5; tentatively, D is TRBD1 (6 bases). CDR1 is SGHNT and CDR2 is YYREEE in the germline V gene (reference sequence). Trimming took off 7 bases at V and 7 bases at J, with 14 bases between the two ends. The CDR3 covers 12 residues. CDR3 amino acids: CASRNTGRTQYF. CDR3 nucleotides: TGTGCCAGCCGGAACACAGGGAGGACCCAGTACTTC.

The V gene is TRBV19, the J gene TRBJ2-3, with 11 bases that match TRBD1. The ends lost 4 bases at V and 0 bases at J; junction bases unmatched: 0. CDR1 LNHDA and CDR2 SQIVND come from the germline V gene (reference sequence). This CDR3 comprises 15 residues. The CDR3 sequence: CASSRDRGSTDTQYF. Written as DNA, the CDR3 is TGTGCCAGTAGTAGGGACAGGGGGAGCACAGATACGCAGTATTTT.

The V call is TRBV4-1, the J call TRBJ2-7; maybe TRBD1 (5 bases). Trimming took off 0 bases at V and 3 bases at J, with 15 bases between the two ends. The CDR3 is made up of 16 amino acids. In germline, CDR1 is MGHRA, CDR2 YSYEKL. CDR3 residues: CASSQDVRERYYEQYF. In DNA, the CDR3 is TGCGCCAGCAGCCAAGATGTCAGGGAAAGATACTACGAGCAGTACTTC.

Comments on this clone: The same CDR3 is also encoded by other DNA sequences in this sample. DNA for the CDR3: TGTGCCAGTAGCGGACAGGGAGGAAGCTACACCTTC. Its protein is CASSGQGGSYTF. The chain links TRBV19 to TRBJ1-2; 8 nucleotides align to TRBD1. The CDR3 is 12 residues long. The germline V gene has CDR1 LNHDA and CDR2 SQIVND (reference sequence). V shed 6 bases and J 9 bases; nucleotides not matched to a gene: 6.

The chain links TRBV10-3 to TRBJ2-1; D remains unclear. The CDR3 runs to 12 residues. The V end lost 0 bases, the J end lost 5 bases, and 2 bases lay between the germline ends. The V gene's germline CDR1 is ENHRY and CDR2 SYGVKD. The CDR3 here is CAISESDNEQFF. The CDR3, as DNA: TGTGCCATCAGTGAGTCCGACAATGAGCAGTTCTTC.

V is TRBV7-2 and J is TRBJ2-3; TRBD1 matches at 7 bases. Germline V gene sequence: CDR1 SGHTA, CDR2 FQGNSA. This CDR3 contains 13 residues. V was pared by 5 bases and J by 3 bases, with 2 bases of the junction left unmatched. CDR3 sequence: CASSVGQTDTQYF. Written as DNA, the CDR3 is TGTGCCAGCAGCGTGGGACAGACAGATACGCAGTATTTT.

This chain joins TRBV29-1 and TRBJ1-1, with no clear D. The germline V and J ends were trimmed by 7 bases and 0 bases, with 9 bases remaining between them. Germline-derived CDR1 and CDR2 are SQVTM and ANQGSEA. The CDR3 spans 12 residues. The CDR3, as DNA: TGCAGCGCCGGCGGAATGAACACTGAAGCTTTCTTT. It is translated as CSAGGMNTEAFF.

This chain links TRBV6-1 with TRBJ2-7, with D perhaps TRBD1 (5 bases). CDR1 and CDR2 (germline): MNHNS, SASEGT. The CDR3 is made up of 12 amino acids. The V gene lost 2 bases and the J gene lost 3 bases, with 5 bases spanning the gap. The CDR3 DNA is TGTGCCAGCAGTGAACAGGGCTACGAGCAGTACTTC. Its protein is CASSEQGYEQYF.

This chain connects TRBV5-1 to TRBJ1-1; D ambiguous. The CDR3 extends over 14 amino acids. The V gene lost 4 bases and the J gene lost 6 bases, with 16 bases spanning the gap. Germline lookup yields CDR1 SGHRS and CDR2 YFSETQ. CDR3 nucleotides: TGCGCCAGCAGCGTTGGAGACTTAGGCGCTGAAGCTTTCTTT. Translation: CASSVGDLGAEAFF.

The chain recombines TRBV5-1 with TRBJ2-1, with TRBD2 matching over 14 bases. The germline gives CDR1 SGHRS, CDR2 YFSETQ. This CDR3 is 17 amino acids long. The V segment lost 2 bases and the J segment 8 bases; nucleotides outside the gene matches: 9. The CDR3 protein is CASSLGTSGSPIDEQFF. CDR3 DNA: TGCGCCAGCAGCTTAGGGACTAGCGGGAGTCCAATCGATGAGCAGTTCTTC.

The V and J genes are TRBV29-1 and TRBJ2-1; TRBD2 might be the D (6 bases). Germline CDR1 SQVTM, CDR2 ANQGSEA. The V and J ends lost 6 bases and 3 bases respectively, with 18 bases between them. The CDR3 runs to 15 residues. The DNA of the CDR3 is TGCAGCGTAATGGGCCAAGCGGAGGGCTACAATGAGCAGTTCTTC. It yields the protein CSVMGQAEGYNEQFF.